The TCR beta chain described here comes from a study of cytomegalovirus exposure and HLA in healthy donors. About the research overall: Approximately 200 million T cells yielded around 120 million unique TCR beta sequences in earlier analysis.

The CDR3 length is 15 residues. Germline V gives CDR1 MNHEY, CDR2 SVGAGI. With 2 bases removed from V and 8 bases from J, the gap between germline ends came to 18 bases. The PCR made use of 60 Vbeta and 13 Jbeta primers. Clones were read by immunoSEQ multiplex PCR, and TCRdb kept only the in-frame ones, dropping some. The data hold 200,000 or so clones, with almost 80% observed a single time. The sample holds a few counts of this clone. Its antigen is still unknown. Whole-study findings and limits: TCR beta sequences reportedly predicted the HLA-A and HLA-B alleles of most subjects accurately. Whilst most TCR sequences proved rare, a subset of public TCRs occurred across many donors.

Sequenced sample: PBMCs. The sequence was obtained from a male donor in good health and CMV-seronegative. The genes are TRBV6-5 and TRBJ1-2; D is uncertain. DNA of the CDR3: TGTGCCAGCAGTTACACCGGCGCCGGCTCCAGGGGCTACACCTTC. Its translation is CASSYTGAGSRGYTF.